The source of this T cell receptor (beta chain) is a study of blood T cell repertoires in COVID-19. Study-level background: COVID-19 samples, acute and convalescent, were from the United States, Italy and Spain. Sources were T cells, B-cell-depleted T cells, or PBMCs; the material itself was cDNA or gDNA.

V was clipped by 4 bases and J by 3 bases; unmatched bases: 8. Germline V gene lookup returns CDR1 MGHRA and CDR2 YSYEKL. The CDR3 sequence is 16 residues long. Original analysis: Nucleated cell number was recorded as an estimate derived from reference gene primer amplification. Repertoires were generated with immunoSEQ multiplex PCR, while TCRdb's copy carries only in-frame clones and drops some. That table is the source of V, J and clone size, and D and trimming were worked out from the DNA. Of about 130,000 clones in the sample, around nine tenths were seen once. Patients at the Seattle site were enrolled during active infection and followed longitudinally.

The TCR was taken from a woman aged 70-85 years with COVID-19, enrolled during active disease. Specimen: peripheral blood. The V gene is TRBV4-1, the J gene TRBJ2-3; 9 bases agree with TRBD2. The CDR3 loop reads CASSRRGGGDTDTQYF. CDR3 coding DNA: TGCGCCAGCAGCCGACGAGGCGGGGGGGATACAGATACGCAGTATTTT.